These T cell receptor beta chains were read from a single sample in a study of T cells in Graves' hyperthyroidism and ophthalmopathy. TCRdb ran MiXCR on the multiplex PCR reads and lists one entry per CDR3 protein. The sample yields roughly 500,000 distinct CDR3 sequences, 40% to 50% seen once. Sequencing was done on a sample of peripheral blood or thyroid tissue (not recorded which). These receptors were collected from an adult woman with Graves' disease, either hyperthyroidism or ophthalmopathy (not recorded which). CDR3s include the opening cysteine and the closing phenylalanine or tryptophan. D genes are given only for firm matches. Size is omitted from some rows. Given values are once, few, many or a class for expanded clones.

abundance,len,v_gene,j_gene,d_gene,CDR3aa,CDR3nt
few,16,TRBV28,TRBJ2-6,.,CASVPSGISGANVLTF,TGTGCCAGCGTACCCTCGGGAATCTCTGGGGCCAACGTCCTGACTTTC
many,12,TRBV29-1,TRBJ1-2,.,CSVESGPGGYTF,TGCAGCGTTGAATCGGGACCCGGTGGCTACACCTTC
many,12,TRBV15,TRBJ1-1,.,CATSRDGTEAFF,TGTGCCACCAGCAGAGATGGCACTGAAGCTTTCTTT
.,15,TRBV2,TRBJ1-5,.,CASRAPGRGSQPQHF,TGTGCCAGCAGGGCCCCTGGGAGGGGATCTCAGCCCCAGCATTTT
.,15,TRBV20-1,TRBJ2-5,.,CSASPPDQRIGTQYF,TGCAGTGCTAGTCCTCCGGACCAGCGAATTGGGACCCAGTACTTC
few,12,TRBV5-1,TRBJ2-5,.,CASRLDQETQYF,TGCGCCAGCAGGCTAGACCAAGAGACCCAGTACTTC
many,14,TRBV29-1,TRBJ2-2,.,CSVEKQGIAGELFF,TGCAGCGTTGAAAAACAGGGAATCGCCGGGGAGCTGTTTTTT
.,15,TRBV20-1,TRBJ2-7,TRBD1,CSAKRGTGDVYEQYF,TGCAGTGCTAAACGGGGGACAGGGGATGTCTACGAGCAGTACTTC
many,14,TRBV10-3,TRBJ1-4,.,CASRSGAYGEKLFF,TGTGCCAGTCGGTCGGGGGCTTATGGTGAAAAACTGTTTTTT
.,16,TRBV2,TRBJ1-1,.,CASSEAKGSGNTEAFF,TGTGCCAGCAGTGAAGCGAAGGGATCGGGGAACACTGAAGCTTTCTTT
many,13,TRBV20-1,TRBJ1-6,.,CSASQGSNSPLHF,TGCAGTGCTTCACAAGGAAGTAATTCACCCCTCCACTTT
few,15,TRBV7-9,TRBJ1-2,TRBD1,CASRDPGQESCGYTF,TGCGCCAGCAGGGATCCGGGACAGGAGAGTTGTGGCTACACCTTC
few,13,TRBV27,TRBJ2-3,.,CASTSWDFGTQYF,TGTGCCAGCACTAGCTGGGACTTTGGTACGCAGTATTTT
few,15,TRBV10-3,TRBJ1-4,.,CAISESKGRNEKLFF,TGTGCCATCAGTGAGTCGAAGGGGAGGAATGAAAAACTGTTTTTT
.,15,TRBV7-3,TRBJ1-5,TRBD1,CASSAAGQFGQPQHF,TGCGCCAGCAGCGCTGCGGGACAGTTTGGACAGCCCCAGCATTTT
few,12,TRBV12-3/TRBV12-4,TRBJ1-2,.,CASSFGQNGYTF,TGTGCCAGCAGCTTCGGACAGAACGGCTACACCTTC
many,13,TRBV25-1,TRBJ1-6,.,CASSEAGNSPLHF,TGTGCCAGCAGTGAAGCGGGTAATTCACCCCTCCACTTT
.,16,TRBV12-3/TRBV12-4,TRBJ1-2,TRBD1,CASSSQGDWANYGYTF,TGTGCCAGCAGTTCACAGGGGGATTGGGCCAACTATGGCTACACCTTC
.,12,TRBV29-1,TRBJ1-2,.,CSGSGVDYGYTF,TGCAGCGGTTCAGGGGTGGACTATGGCTACACCTTC
.,15,TRBV5-4,TRBJ1-2,TRBD1,CASSLGQRQNYGYTF,TGTGCCAGCAGCCTGGGACAGAGGCAAAACTATGGCTACACCTTC
.,13,TRBV29-1,TRBJ1-1,.,CSAGQSTNTEAFF,TGCAGCGCTGGACAGTCGACGAACACTGAAGCTTTCTTT
many,14,TRBV2,TRBJ2-7,.,CASSGQGGLYEQYF,TGTGCCAGCAGTGGGCAGGGAGGTTTATACGAGCAGTACTTC
many,14,TRBV19,TRBJ1-5,TRBD1,CASTRGAANQPQHF,TGTGCCAGTACCAGGGGGGCGGCTAATCAGCCCCAGCATTTT
.,14,TRBV19,TRBJ2-3,TRBD2,CASNIGRGTDTQYF,TGTGCCAGCAATATAGGGAGGGGCACAGATACGCAGTATTTT
.,17,TRBV20-1,TRBJ2-5,TRBD2,CSAKRGRTSGSLETQYF,TGCAGTGCTAAGAGGGGGCGAACTAGCGGGAGTTTGGAGACCCAGTACTTC
.,14,TRBV20-1,TRBJ2-7,TRBD1,CSATLSTGANEQYF,TGCAGTGCAACGCTCTCGACAGGGGCCAACGAGCAGTACTTC
.,20,TRBV7-2,TRBJ1-6,TRBD1,CASSLVGQTPFGSYNSPLHF,TGTGCCAGCAGCTTAGTGGGACAGACTCCCTTCGGATCCTATAATTCACCCCTCCACTTT
.,12,TRBV12-3/TRBV12-4,TRBJ1-5,.,CASRPGVGPQHF,TGTGCCAGCAGGCCGGGCGTGGGACCCCAGCATTTT
once,13,TRBV7-9,TRBJ2-7,.,CASSQDLSDEQYF,TGCGCCAGCAGCCAAGATCTCTCGGACGAGCAGTACTTC
.,14,TRBV2,TRBJ1-2,.,CASSAVQKSYGYTF,TGTGCCAGCAGTGCCGTTCAGAAGAGTTATGGCTACACCTTC
many,15,TRBV4-2,TRBJ1-4,.,CASSQESASYEKLFF,TGTGCCAGCAGCCAAGAATCGGCCTCTTATGAAAAACTGTTTTTT
many,16,TRBV5-1,TRBJ2-7,TRBD2,CASRGQLAGGLDEQYF,TGCGCCAGCCGAGGACAACTAGCGGGAGGGCTAGACGAGCAGTACTTC
.,15,TRBV19,TRBJ1-1,.,CASSIRRELNTEAFF,TGTGCCAGTAGTATCCGGAGGGAATTGAACACTGAAGCTTTCTTT